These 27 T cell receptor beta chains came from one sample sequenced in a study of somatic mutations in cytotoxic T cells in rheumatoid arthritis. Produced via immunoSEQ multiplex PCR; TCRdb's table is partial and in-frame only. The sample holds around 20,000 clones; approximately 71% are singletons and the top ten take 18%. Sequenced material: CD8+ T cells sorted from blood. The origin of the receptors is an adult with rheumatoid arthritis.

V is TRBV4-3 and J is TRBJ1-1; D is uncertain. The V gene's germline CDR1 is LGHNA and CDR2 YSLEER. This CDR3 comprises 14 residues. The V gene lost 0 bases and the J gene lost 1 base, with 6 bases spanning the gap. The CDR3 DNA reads TGCGCCAGCAGCCAAGATGGCCCGAACACTGAAGCTTTCTTT. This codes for CASSQDGPNTEAFF.

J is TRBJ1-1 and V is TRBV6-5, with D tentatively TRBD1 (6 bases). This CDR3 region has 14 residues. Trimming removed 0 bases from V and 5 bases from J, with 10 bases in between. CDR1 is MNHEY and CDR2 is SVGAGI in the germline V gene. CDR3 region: CASSYSQGWTEAFF. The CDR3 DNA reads TGTGCCAGCAGTTACTCGCAGGGGTGGACTGAAGCTTTCTTT.

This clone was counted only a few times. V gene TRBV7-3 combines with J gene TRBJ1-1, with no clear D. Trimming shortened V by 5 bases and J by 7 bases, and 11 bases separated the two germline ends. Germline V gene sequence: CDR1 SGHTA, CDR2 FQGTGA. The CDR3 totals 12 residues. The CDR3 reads CASSIAGDEAFF. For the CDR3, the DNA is TGTGCCAGCAGCATTGCTGGTGATGAAGCTTTCTTT.

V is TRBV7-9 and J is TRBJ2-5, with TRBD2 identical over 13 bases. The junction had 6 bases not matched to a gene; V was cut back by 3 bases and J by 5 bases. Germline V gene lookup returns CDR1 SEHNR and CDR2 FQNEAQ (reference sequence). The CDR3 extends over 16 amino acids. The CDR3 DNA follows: TGTGCCAGCAGCTTCCGGACTAGCGGGGGAGGGGAGACCCAGTACTTC. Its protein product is CASSFRTSGGGETQYF.

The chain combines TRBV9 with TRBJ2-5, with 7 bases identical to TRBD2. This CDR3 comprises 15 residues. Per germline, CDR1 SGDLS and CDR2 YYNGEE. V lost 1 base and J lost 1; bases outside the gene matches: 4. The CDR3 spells CASSVWGGPQETQYF. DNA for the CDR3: TGTGCCAGCAGCGTATGGGGGGGACCCCAAGAGACCCAGTACTTC. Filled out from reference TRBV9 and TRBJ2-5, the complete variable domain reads DSGVTQTPKHLITATGQRVTLRCSPRSGDLSVYWYQQSLDQGLQFLIQYYNGEERAKGNILERFSAQQFPDLHSELNLSSLELGDSALYFCASSVWGGPQETQYFGPGTRLLVL.

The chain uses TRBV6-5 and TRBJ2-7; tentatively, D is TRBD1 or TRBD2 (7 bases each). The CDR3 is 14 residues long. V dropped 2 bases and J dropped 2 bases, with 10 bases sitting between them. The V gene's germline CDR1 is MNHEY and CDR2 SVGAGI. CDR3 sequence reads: CASSYAGGAYEQYF. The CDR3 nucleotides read TGTGCCAGCAGTTACGCAGGGGGGGCCTACGAGCAGTACTTC.

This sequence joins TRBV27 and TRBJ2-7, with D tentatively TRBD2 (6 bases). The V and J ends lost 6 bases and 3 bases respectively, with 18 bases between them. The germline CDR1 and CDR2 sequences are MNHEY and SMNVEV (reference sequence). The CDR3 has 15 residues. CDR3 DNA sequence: TGTGCCAGCAGCGAGGATGGGGAGGCAGACTACGAGCAGTACTTC. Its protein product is CASSEDGEADYEQYF.

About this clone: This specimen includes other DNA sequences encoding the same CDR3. CDR3 sequence (DNA): TGTGCCAGTAGCCCGGGACAGGGAAACACCGGGGAGCTGTTTTTT. This gives the protein CASSPGQGNTGELFF. J is TRBJ2-2 and V is TRBV19; 9 nucleotides agree with TRBD1. This CDR3 has 15 residues. In germline, CDR1 is LNHDA, CDR2 SQIVND (reference sequence). The V gene end was trimmed by 6 bases and the J gene end by 2 bases; junction bases not matched to a gene: 4.

CDR3 in DNA: TGTGCCAGCAGCTCACACCCCCGACAGGGGGCGGATCAGCCCCAGCATTTT. Protein: CASSSHPRQGADQPQHF. This sequence joins TRBV12-1 and TRBJ1-5; the listed D gene, TRBD1, was not tested against the DNA. TRBV12-1 is flagged as a pseudogene. CDR3 length: 17 amino acids.

This CDR3 reads CASSQEKYAPNYGYTF. As DNA, the CDR3 is TGCGCCAGCAGCCAAGAAAAGTATGCGCCCAACTATGGCTACACCTTC. The chain joins TRBV4-3 to TRBJ1-2; D gene unclear. The germline CDR1 and CDR2 sequences are LGHNA and YSLEER. V shed 0 bases and J shed 2 bases, with 13 bases lying between them. This CDR3 contains 16 residues.

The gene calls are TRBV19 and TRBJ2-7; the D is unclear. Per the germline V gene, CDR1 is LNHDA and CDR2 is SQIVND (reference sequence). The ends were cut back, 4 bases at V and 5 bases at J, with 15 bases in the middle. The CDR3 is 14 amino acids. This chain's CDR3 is CASSNLLGADEQYF. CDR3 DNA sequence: TGTGCCAGTAGTAACCTCCTGGGTGCGGACGAGCAGTACTTC.

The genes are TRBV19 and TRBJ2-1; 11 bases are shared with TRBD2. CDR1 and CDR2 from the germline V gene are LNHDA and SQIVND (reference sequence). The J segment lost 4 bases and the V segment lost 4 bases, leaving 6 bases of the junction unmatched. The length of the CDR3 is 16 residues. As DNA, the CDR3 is TGTGCCAGTAGTACGTTGACTAGCGGGAATTACAATGAGCAGTTCTTC. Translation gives CASSTLTSGNYNEQFF.

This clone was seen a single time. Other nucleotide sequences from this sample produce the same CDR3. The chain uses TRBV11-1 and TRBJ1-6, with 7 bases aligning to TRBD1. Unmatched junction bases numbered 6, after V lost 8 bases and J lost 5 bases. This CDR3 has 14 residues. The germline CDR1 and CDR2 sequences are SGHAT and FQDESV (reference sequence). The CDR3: CASSYRGNNSPLHF. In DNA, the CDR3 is TGTGCCAGCTCGTACAGGGGAAATAATTCACCCCTCCACTTT.

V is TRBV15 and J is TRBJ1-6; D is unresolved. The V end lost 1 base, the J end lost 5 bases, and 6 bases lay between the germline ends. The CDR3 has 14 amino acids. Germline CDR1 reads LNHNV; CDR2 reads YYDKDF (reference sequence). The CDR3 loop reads CATSRVRDNSPLHF. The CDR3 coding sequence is TGTGCCACCAGCAGAGTACGCGATAATTCACCCCTCCACTTT.

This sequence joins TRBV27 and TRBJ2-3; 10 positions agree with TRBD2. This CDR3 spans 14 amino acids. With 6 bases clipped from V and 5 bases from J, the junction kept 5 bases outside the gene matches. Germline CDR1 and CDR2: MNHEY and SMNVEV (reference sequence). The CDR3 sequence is CASRTSGFIDTQYF. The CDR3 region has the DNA TGTGCCAGCAGGACTAGCGGGTTTATAGATACGCAGTATTTT.

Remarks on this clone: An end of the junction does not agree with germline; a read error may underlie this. In DNA form, the CDR3 reads TGTGCCAGCAGCGCACCGGACAGAAATCTATTC. Its protein is CASSAPDRNLF. V gene TRBV25-1 combines with J gene TRBJ1-2; the D gene is possibly TRBD1 (6 bases). This CDR3 is built from 11 residues. Germline CDR1 reads MGHDK; CDR2 reads SYGVNS.

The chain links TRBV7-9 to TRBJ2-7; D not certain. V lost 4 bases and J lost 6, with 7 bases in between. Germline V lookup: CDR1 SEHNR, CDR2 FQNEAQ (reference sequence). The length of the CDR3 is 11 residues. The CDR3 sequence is CASSSGVEQYF. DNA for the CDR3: TGTGCCAGCAGCTCAGGCGTCGAGCAGTACTTC.

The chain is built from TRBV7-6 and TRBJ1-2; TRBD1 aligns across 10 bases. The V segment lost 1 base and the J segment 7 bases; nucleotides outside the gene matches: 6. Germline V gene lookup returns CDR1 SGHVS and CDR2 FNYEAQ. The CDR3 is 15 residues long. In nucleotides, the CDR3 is TGTGCCAGCAGCTTAGGGACAGGGGGTTATGGTGGCTACACCTTC. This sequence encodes CASSLGTGGYGGYTF.

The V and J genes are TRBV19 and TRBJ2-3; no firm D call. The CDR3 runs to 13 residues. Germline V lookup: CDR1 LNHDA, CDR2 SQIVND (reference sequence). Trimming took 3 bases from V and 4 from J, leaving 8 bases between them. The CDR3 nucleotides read TGTGCCAGTAGTATGTCCTTGGCAGATACGCAGTATTTT. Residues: CASSMSLADTQYF.

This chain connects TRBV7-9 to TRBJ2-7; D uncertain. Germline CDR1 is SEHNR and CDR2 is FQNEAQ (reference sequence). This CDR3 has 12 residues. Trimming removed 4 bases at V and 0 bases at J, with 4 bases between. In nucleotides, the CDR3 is TGTGCCAGCAGCTACACCTCCTACGAGCAGTACTTC. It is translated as CASSYTSYEQYF.

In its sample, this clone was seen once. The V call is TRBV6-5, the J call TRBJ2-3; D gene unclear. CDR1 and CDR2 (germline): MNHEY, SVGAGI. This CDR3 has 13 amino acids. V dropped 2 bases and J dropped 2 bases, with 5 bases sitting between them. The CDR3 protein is CASSYTPTDTQYF. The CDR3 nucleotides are TGTGCCAGCAGTTACACCCCCACAGATACGCAGTATTTT.

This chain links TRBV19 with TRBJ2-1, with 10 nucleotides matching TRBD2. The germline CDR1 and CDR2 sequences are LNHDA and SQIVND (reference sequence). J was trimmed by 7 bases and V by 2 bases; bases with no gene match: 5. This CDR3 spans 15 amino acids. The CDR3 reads CASSIQSGGANEQFF. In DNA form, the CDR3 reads TGTGCCAGTAGTATACAGAGCGGGGGGGCGAATGAGCAGTTCTTC.

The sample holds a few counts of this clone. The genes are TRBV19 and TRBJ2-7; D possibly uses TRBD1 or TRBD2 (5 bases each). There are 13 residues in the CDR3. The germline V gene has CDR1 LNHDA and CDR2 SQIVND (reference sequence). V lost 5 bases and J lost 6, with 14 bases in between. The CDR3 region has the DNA TGTGCCAGTAGTCTAGCCCAGGGTAGCGAGCAGTACTTC. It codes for CASSLAQGSEQYF.

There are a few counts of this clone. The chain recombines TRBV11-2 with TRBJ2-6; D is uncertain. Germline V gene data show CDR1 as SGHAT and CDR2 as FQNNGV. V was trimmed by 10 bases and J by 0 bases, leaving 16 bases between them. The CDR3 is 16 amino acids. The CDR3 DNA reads TGTGCCACCCCGAAGGGTTATAGCTCTGGGGCCAACGTCCTGACTTTC. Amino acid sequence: CATPKGYSSGANVLTF.

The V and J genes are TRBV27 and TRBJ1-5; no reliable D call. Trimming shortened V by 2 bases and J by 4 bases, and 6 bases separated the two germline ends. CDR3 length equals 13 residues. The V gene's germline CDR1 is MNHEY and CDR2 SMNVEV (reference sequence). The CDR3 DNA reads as TGTGCCAGCAGTTTAGGGCCAAATCAGCCCCAGCATTTT. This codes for CASSLGPNQPQHF.

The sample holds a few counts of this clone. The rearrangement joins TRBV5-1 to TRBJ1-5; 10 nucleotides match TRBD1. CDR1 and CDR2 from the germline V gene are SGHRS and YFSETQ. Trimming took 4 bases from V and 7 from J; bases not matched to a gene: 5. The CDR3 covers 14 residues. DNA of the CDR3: TGCGCCAGCAGCCCGACAGGGGGCGTCCAGCCCCAGCATTTT. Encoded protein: CASSPTGGVQPQHF.

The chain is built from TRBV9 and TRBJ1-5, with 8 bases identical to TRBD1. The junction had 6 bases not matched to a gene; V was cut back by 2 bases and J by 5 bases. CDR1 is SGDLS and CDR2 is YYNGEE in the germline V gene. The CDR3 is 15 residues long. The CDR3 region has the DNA TGTGCCAGCAGCGTTTCCGAGACAGGGGATCAGCCCCAGCATTTT. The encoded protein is CASSVSETGDQPQHF.